The 16 T cell receptor beta chains in this list originate from one sample, sequenced in a study of CD8 T cells in ankylosing spondylitis. Findings of the study overall: Among TCR beta sequences, a motif of roughly 8 highly homologous variants appeared characteristic of ankylosing spondylitis blood.

Their antigens remain unidentified. TCRdb re-analysed the 5' RACE reads in MiXCR, keeping a single row per CDR3 protein. Among around 890,000 distinct CDR3 sequences listed, 10% to 15% were seen once. The sequencing input was blood, either unsorted or a sorted T cell fraction (not recorded which). The receptor source for this set is a male donor with ankylosing spondylitis.

This clonotype was seen repeatedly, ten times or more. The rearrangement uses TRBV29-1 and TRBJ2-5, with a tentative D call TRBD1 (7 bases). The CDR3 loop spans 13 amino acids. Trimming left V 7 bases short and J 2 bases short, with 14 bases between. CDR1 SQVTM and CDR2 ANQGSEA come from the germline V gene. CDR3 residues: CSADAGQQETQYF. CDR3 in DNA: TGCAGCGCAGACGCGGGACAGCAAGAGACCCAGTACTTC.

Here the CDR3 DNA reads TGCAGTGCTAGCGTCCAAACATACGAGCAGTACTTC. Translating it yields CSASVQTYEQYF. This chain joins TRBV20-1 and TRBJ2-7; no firm D call. Trimming shortened V by 3 bases and J by 4 bases, and 10 bases separated the two germline ends. The CDR3 spans 12 residues. The germline gives CDR1 DFQATT, CDR2 SNEGSKA (reference sequence).

This clonotype has a handful of counts. The V and J genes are TRBV6-1 and TRBJ2-2; D may be TRBD2 (5 bases). V was trimmed by 6 bases and J by 6 bases, leaving 11 bases between them. The CDR3 has 13 amino acids. From germline, CDR1 is MNHNS and CDR2 SASEGT. The CDR3 here is CASRELAAGELFF. CDR3 in DNA: TGTGCCAGCAGGGAGCTAGCCGCCGGGGAGCTGTTTTTT.

The chain joins TRBV24-1 to TRBJ2-3, with a weak D call TRBD2 (5 bases). With 6 bases removed from V and 1 base from J, the gap between germline ends came to 7 bases. CDR3 length: 13 amino acids. In germline, CDR1 is KGHDR, CDR2 SFDVKD. The CDR3 sequence is CATSPAGTDTQYF. The CDR3, as DNA: TGTGCCACCAGTCCAGCGGGCACAGATACGCAGTATTTT.

This chain links TRBV7-2 with TRBJ2-7; TRBD2 matches at 7 bases. The CDR3 runs 14 residues. Germline CDR1 and CDR2: SGHTA and FQGNSA. V gave up 2 bases and J gave up 7 bases; unmatched junction bases: 8. The CDR3 DNA is TGTGCCAGCAGCTTACCGTCTTGGGGGGGGGAGCAGTACTTC. Translated: CASSLPSWGGEQYF.

The rearrangement links TRBV3-1 to TRBJ2-5, with 15 bases identical to TRBD2. Germline loops: CDR1 LGHDT, CDR2 YNNKEL (reference sequence). Trimming cost V 4 bases and J 1 base; bases outside gene matches: 4. This CDR3 comprises 17 residues. The DNA of the CDR3 is TGTGCCAGCAGCCCTGGACTAGCGGGGGGGTCCCAAGAGACCCAGTACTTC. It translates to CASSPGLAGGSQETQYF.

The V and J genes are TRBV6-1 and TRBJ2-3; the match to TRBD1 covers 7 bases. V lost 5 bases, J lost 0 bases, and 5 bases stayed unmatched. Germline V gene data show CDR1 as MNHNS and CDR2 as SASEGT. The CDR3 is made up of 15 amino acids. CDR3 in amino acids: CASSQDRVSTDTQYF. CDR3 sequence (DNA): TGTGCCAGCAGTCAAGACAGGGTTAGCACAGATACGCAGTATTTT.

This clonotype was detected ten times or more. The chain employs TRBV12-3 or TRBV12-4 and TRBJ2-1, with TRBD1 as a possible D gene (5 bases). V lost 5 bases to trimming and J lost 6 bases, with 11 bases between them. The CDR3 covers 13 residues. CDR3 bases: TGTGCCAGCAGTGTGACAGTTACCAATGAGCAGTTCTTC. It yields the protein CASSVTVTNEQFF.

The rearrangement joins TRBV20-1 to TRBJ1-2, with 8 bases matching TRBD1. V lost 3 bases, J lost 4 bases, and 10 bases stayed unmatched. Germline V gene lookup returns CDR1 DFQATT and CDR2 SNEGSKA (reference sequence). The CDR3 is 15 residues long. The CDR3 bases are TGCAGTGCTAGCCTGGGACAGGAAGGGATCTATGGCTACACCTTC. Protein: CSASLGQEGIYGYTF.

This rearrangement joins TRBV12-3 or TRBV12-4 to TRBJ2-5; no clear D. There are 13 residues in the CDR3. Trimming left V 6 bases short and J 5 bases short, with 13 bases between. As DNA, the CDR3 is TGTGCCAGCAGCCGAGTGATCGGGGAGACCCAGTACTTC. The encoded protein is CASSRVIGETQYF.

In this sample, this clonotype turned up a few times. The rearrangement joins TRBV28 to TRBJ2-7, with D maybe TRBD1 (6 bases). The CDR3 has 13 amino acids. The V gene's germline CDR1 is MDHEN and CDR2 SYDVKM. The ends were cut back, 6 bases at V and 1 base at J, with 10 bases in the middle. The CDR3, as DNA: TGTGCCAGCAGCAAAGGGGGATCCTACGAGCAGTACTTC. Translation gives CASSKGGSYEQYF.

This chain links TRBV20-1 with TRBJ1-2; tentatively, D is TRBD1 (5 bases). V lost 1 base and J 5 bases, leaving 11 bases between the germline ends. CDR1 is DFQATT and CDR2 is SNEGSKA in the germline V gene (reference sequence). This CDR3 contains 13 residues. CDR3 sequence (DNA): TGCAGTGCTAGAGTCCTAGACAGTTATGGCTACACCTTC. Translated: CSARVLDSYGYTF.

Many counts were recorded for this clonotype. The gene calls are TRBV12-3 or TRBV12-4 and TRBJ2-7, with a weak D call TRBD2 (6 bases). CDR3 length equals 13 residues. Deletions cut 4 bases from V and 3 bases from J, with 10 bases between. The CDR3 loop is CASSWLRGYEQYF. Written as DNA, the CDR3 is TGTGCCAGCAGTTGGTTGCGGGGCTACGAGCAGTACTTC.

This clonotype appeared a few times. The chain links TRBV20-1 to TRBJ1-5; D remains ambiguous. With 6 bases removed from V and 2 bases from J, the gap between germline ends came to 17 bases. The CDR3 is 15 residues long. Germline CDR1 is DFQATT and CDR2 is SNEGSKA (reference sequence). The CDR3 DNA sequence: TGCAGTGCCCTAACCGGGAACGGAGGCAATCAGCCCCAGCATTTT. Encoded protein: CSALTGNGGNQPQHF.

CDR3 in amino acids: CASADRGRLSGYTF. The CDR3 DNA reads as TGTGCCAGTGCAGACAGGGGACGCCTTTCTGGCTACACCTTC. The V call is TRBV28, the J call TRBJ1-2, with TRBD1 matching 8 bases. Germline V gene data show CDR1 as MDHEN and CDR2 as SYDVKM. This CDR3 is 14 amino acids long. The junction had 13 bases not matched to a gene; V was cut back by 9 bases and J by 7 bases.

CDR3 in DNA: TGCAGTGCAACACCGAGGGACAGGGGTACCTACGAGCAGTACTTC. It is translated as CSATPRDRGTYEQYF. The genes are TRBV20-1 and TRBJ2-7, with TRBD1 matching 10 bases. Germline assignment: CDR1 DFQATT and CDR2 SNEGSKA (reference sequence). With V trimmed by 6 bases and J by 2 bases, 10 bases remained unmatched. This CDR3 is built from 15 residues.